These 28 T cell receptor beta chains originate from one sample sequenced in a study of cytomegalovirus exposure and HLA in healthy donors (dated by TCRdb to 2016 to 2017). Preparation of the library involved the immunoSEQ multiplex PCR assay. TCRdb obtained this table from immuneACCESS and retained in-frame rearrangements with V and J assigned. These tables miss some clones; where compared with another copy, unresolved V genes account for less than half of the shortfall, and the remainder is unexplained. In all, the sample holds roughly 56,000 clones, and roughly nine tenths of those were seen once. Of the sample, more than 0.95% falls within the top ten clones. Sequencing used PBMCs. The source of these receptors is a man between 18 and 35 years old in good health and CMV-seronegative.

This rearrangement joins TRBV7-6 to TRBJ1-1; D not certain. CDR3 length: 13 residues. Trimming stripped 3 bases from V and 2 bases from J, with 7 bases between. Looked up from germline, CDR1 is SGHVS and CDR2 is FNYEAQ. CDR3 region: CASSFGPNTEAFF. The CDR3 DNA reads TGTGCCAGCAGCTTTGGGCCAAACACTGAAGCTTTCTTT.

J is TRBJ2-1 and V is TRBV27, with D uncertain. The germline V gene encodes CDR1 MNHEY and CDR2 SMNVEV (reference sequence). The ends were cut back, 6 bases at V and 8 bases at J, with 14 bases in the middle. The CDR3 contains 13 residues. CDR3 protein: CASSFLNSHEQFF. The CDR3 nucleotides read TGTGCCAGCAGCTTTCTCAACAGTCATGAGCAGTTCTTC.

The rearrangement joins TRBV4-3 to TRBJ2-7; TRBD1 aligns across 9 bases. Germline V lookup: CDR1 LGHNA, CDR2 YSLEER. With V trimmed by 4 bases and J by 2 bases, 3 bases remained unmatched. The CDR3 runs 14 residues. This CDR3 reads CASSPRTGAYEQYF. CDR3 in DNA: TGCGCCAGCAGCCCCCGGACAGGGGCCTACGAGCAGTACTTC.

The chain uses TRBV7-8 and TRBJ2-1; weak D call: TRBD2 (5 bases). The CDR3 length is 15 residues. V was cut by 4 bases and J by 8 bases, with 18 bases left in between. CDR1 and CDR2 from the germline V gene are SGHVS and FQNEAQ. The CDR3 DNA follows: TGTGCCAGCAGCTCCTGGACCGGGGAAGGCGATGAGCAGTTCTTC. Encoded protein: CASSSWTGEGDEQFF.

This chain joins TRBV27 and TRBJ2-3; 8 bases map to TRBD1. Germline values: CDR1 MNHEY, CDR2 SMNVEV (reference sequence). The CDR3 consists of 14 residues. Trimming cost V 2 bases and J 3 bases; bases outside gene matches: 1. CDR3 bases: TGTGCCAGCAGTTTAACAGGGGGGACAGATACGCAGTATTTT. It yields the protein CASSLTGGTDTQYF.

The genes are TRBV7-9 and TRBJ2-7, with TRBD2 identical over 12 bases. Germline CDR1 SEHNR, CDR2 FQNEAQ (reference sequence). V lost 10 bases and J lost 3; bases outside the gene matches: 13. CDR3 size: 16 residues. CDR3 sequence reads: CATHQGLAGNSYEQYF. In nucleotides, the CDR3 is TGTGCCACCCATCAAGGACTAGCGGGAAATAGCTACGAGCAGTACTTC.

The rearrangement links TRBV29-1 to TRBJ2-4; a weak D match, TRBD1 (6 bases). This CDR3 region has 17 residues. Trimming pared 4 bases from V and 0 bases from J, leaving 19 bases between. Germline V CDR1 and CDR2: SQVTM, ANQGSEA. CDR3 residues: CSVADRPSPSAKNIQYF. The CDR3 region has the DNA TGCAGCGTTGCGGACAGACCGAGTCCATCAGCCAAAAACATTCAGTACTTC.

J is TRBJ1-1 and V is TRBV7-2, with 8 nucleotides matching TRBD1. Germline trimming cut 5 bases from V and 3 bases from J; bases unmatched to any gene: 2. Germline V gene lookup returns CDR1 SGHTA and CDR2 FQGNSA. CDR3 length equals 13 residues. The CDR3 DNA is TGTGCCAGCAGCCGACAGGGGTACACTGAAGCTTTCTTT. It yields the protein CASSRQGYTEAFF. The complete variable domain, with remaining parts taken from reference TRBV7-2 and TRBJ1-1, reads GAGVSQSPSNKVTEKGKDVELRCDPISGHTALYWYRQSLGQGLEFLIYFQGNSAPDKSGLPSDRFSAERTGGSVSTLTIQRTQQEDSAVYLCASSRQGYTEAFFGQGTRLTVV.

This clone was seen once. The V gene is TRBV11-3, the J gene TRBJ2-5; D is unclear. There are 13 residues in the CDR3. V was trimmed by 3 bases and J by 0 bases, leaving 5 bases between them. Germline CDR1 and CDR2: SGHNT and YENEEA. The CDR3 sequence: CASSFGDQETQYF. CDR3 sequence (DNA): TGTGCCAGCAGCTTTGGAGACCAAGAGACCCAGTACTTC.

The CDR3 DNA reads TGTGCCAGCAGGGTACAGGAGAACACTGAAGCTTTCTTT. Amino acids: CASRVQENTEAFF. The J gene is TRBJ1-1, the V gene TRBV6-1; weak D call: TRBD1 (5 bases). Trimming removed 6 bases from V and 1 base from J, with 9 bases in between. Germline CDR1 is MNHNS and CDR2 is SASEGT. The CDR3 sequence is 13 residues long.

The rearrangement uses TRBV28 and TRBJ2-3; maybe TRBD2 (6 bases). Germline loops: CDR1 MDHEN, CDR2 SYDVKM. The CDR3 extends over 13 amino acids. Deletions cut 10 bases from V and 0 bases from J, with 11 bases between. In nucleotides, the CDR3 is TGTGCCACACGGAGGGAAAGCACAGATACGCAGTATTTT. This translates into CATRRESTDTQYF. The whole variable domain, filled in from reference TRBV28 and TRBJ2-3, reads DVKVTQSSRYLVKRTGEKVFLECVQDMDHENMFWYRQDPGLGLRLIYFSYDVKMKEKGDIPEGYSVSREKKERFSLILESASTNQTSMYLCATRRESTDTQYFGPGTRLTVL.

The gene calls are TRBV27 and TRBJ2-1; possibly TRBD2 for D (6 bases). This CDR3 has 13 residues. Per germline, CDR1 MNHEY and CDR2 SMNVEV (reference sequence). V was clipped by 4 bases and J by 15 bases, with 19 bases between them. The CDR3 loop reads CASSSPFWLAWFF. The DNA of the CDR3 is TGTGCCAGCAGTTCCCCGTTCTGGCTAGCGTGGTTCTTC.

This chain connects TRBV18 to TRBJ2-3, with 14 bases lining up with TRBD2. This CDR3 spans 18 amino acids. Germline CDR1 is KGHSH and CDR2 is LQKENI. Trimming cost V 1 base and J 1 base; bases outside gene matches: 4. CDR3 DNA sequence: TGTGCCAGCTCACCACTGCCGACTAGCGGGAGGGGCACAGATACGCAGTATTTT. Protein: CASSPLPTSGRGTDTQYF.

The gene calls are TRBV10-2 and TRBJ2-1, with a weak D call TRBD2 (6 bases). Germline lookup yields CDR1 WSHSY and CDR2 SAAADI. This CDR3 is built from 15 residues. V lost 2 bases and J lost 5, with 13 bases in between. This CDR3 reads CASSEAAGSNNEQFF. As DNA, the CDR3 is TGCGCCAGCAGTGAGGCCGCGGGAAGCAACAATGAGCAGTTCTTC.

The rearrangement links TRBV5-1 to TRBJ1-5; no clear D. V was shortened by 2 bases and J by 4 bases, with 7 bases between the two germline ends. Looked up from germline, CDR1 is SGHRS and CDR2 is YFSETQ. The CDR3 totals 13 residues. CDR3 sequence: CASSFGLNQPQHF. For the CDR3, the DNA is TGCGCCAGCAGCTTCGGGTTGAATCAGCCCCAGCATTTT.

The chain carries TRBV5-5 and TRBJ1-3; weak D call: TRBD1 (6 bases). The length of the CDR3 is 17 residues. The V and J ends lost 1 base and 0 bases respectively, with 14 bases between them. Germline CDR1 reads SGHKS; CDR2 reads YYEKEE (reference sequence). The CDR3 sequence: CASSLLGQTYSGNTIYF. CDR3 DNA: TGTGCCAGCAGCTTGCTAGGACAGACTTACTCTGGAAACACCATATATTTT.

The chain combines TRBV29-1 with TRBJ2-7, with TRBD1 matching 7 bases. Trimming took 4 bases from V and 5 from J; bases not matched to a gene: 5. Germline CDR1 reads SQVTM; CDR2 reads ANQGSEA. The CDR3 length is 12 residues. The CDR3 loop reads CSVGQGVHEQYF. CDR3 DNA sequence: TGCAGCGTTGGACAGGGCGTCCACGAGCAGTACTTC.

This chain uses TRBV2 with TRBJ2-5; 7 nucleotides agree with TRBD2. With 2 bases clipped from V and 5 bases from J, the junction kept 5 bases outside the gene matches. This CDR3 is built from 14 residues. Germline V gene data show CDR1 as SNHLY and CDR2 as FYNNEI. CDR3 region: CASSEQTSSETQYF. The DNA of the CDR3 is TGTGCCAGCAGTGAACAGACTAGCTCTGAGACCCAGTACTTC.

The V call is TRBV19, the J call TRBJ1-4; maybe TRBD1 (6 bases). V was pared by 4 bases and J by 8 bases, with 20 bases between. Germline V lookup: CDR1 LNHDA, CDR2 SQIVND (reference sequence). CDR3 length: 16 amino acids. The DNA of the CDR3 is TGTGCCAGTAGTACCTGGCCGACAGGCCCTTGGGAAAAACTGTTTTTT. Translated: CASSTWPTGPWEKLFF.

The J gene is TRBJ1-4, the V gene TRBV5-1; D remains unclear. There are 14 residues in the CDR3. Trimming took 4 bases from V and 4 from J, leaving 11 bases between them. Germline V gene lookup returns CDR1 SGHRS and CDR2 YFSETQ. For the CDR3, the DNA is TGCGCCAGCAGCCAGGCCACAAATAATGAAAAACTGTTTTTT. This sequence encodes CASSQATNNEKLFF.

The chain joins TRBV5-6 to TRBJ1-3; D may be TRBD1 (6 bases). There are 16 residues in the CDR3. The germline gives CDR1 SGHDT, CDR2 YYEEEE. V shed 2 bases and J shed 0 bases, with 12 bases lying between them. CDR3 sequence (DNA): TGTGCCAGCAGCTTTGCAGGGGAACACTCTGGAAACACCATATATTTT. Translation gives CASSFAGEHSGNTIYF.

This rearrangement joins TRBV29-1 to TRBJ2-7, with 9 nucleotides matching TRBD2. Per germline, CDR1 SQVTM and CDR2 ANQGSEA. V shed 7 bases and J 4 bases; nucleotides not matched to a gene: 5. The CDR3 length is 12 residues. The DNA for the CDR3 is TGCAGCGCCATGACTAGCGGTTACGAGCAGTACTTC. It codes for CSAMTSGYEQYF.

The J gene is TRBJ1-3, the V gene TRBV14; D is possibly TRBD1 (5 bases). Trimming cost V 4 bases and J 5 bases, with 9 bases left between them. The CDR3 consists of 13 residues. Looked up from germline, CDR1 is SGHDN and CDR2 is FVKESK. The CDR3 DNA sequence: TGTGCCAGCAGCCCCTTGGACAGAAACACCATATATTTT. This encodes CASSPLDRNTIYF.

The DNA for the CDR3 is TGTGCCAGCAGTTTAATAGCAGGGCTTTATGGCTACACCTTC. Translation gives CASSLIAGLYGYTF. The J gene is TRBJ1-2, the V gene TRBV28; D possibly corresponds to TRBD1 (5 bases). This CDR3 has 14 amino acids. Trimming cost V 2 bases and J 5 bases, with 12 bases left between them. Per germline, CDR1 MDHEN and CDR2 SYDVKM.

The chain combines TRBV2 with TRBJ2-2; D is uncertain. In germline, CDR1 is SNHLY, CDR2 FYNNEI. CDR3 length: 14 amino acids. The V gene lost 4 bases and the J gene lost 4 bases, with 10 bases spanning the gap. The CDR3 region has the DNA TGTGCCAGCAGTGCTCAGGCTCGCACCGGGGAGCTGTTTTTT. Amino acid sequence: CASSAQARTGELFF.

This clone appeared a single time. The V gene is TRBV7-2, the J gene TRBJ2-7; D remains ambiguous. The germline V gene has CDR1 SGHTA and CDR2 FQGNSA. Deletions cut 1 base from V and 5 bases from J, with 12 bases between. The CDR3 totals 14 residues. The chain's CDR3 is CASSLENRRDEQYF. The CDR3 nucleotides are TGTGCCAGCAGCTTAGAAAACCGACGGGACGAGCAGTACTTC.

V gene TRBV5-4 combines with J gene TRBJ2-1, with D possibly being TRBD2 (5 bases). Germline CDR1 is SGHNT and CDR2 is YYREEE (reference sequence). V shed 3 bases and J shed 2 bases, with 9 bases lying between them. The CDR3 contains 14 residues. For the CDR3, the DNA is TGTGCCAGCAGCTCGAGCGGTACCTACAATGAGCAGTTCTTC. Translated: CASSSSGTYNEQFF.

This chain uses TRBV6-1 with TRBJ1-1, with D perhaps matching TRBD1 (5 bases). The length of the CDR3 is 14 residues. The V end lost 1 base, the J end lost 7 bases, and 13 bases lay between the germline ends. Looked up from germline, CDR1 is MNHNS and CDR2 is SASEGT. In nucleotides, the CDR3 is TGTGCCAGCAGTGAAGGGTTGCGACAGCTTGAAGCTTTCTTT. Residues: CASSEGLRQLEAFF.